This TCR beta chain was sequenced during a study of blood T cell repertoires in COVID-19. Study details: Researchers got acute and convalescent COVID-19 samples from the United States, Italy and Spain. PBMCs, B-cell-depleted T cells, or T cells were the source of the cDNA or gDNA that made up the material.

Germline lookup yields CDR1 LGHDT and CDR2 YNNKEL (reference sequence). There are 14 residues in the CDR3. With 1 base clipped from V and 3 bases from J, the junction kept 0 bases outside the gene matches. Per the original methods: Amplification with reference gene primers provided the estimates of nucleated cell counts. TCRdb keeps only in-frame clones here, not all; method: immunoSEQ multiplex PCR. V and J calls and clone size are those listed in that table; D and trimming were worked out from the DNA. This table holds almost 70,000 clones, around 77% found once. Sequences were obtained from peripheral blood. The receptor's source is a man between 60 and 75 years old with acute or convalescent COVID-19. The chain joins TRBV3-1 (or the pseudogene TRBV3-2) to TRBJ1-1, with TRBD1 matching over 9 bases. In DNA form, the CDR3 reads TGTGCCAGCAGCCAAGGGACAGGGGACACTGAAGCTTTCTTT. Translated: CASSQGTGDTEAFF.